The clone carrying this TCR beta chain was detected only a few times. The data were taken from a study of regulatory T cells in long-lasting Graves disease. Germline V gene data show CDR1 as DFQATT and CDR2 as SNEGSKA (reference sequence). The length of the CDR3 is 16 residues. V trimming: 3 bases; J trimming: 8 bases; junction bases outside the gene matches: 14. Time point given: persistent/refractory GD, antithyroid drugs over 5 years with positive TRAb. PBMC-derived RNA was used for the TCR library. Combining iRepertoire HTBI primers with Arm-PCR of CDR3 regions, the authors built TCR beta libraries. TCRdb ran MiXCR on the multiplex PCR reads and lists one entry per CDR3 protein. Among under 450,000 distinct CDR3 sequences listed, 23% were seen once.

The specimen was peripheral blood mononuclear cells (PBMCs), collected when the disease was refractory, from a patient treated with antithyroid drugs. This TCR was sampled from a female donor with Graves disease. The chain recombines TRBV20-1 with TRBJ2-4; TRBD2 aligns across 9 bases. The CDR3 coding sequence is TGCAGTGCTAGGGGTTTAGTAGTAGCGGGAGAAGACATTCAGTACTTC. Translated: CSARGLVVAGEDIQYF.